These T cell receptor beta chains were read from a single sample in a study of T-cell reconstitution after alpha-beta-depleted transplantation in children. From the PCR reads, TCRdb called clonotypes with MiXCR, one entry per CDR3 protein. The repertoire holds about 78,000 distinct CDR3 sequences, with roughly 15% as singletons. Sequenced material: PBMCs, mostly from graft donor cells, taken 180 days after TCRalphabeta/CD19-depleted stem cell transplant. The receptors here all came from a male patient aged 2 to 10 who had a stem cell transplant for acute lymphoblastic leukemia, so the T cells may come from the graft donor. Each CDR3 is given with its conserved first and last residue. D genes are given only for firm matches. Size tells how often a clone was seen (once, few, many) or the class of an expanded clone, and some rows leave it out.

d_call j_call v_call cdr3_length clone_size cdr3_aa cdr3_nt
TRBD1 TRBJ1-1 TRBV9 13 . CASSFPGGTEAFF TGTGCCAGCAGCTTCCCAGGGGGAACTGAAGCTTTCTTT
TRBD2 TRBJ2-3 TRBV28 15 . CATSRYGGSTDTQYF TGTGCCACCTCTAGGTACGGGGGGAGCACAGATACGCAGTATTTT
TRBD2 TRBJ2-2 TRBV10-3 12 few CAITGRTGELFF TGTGCCATCACCGGGAGGACCGGGGAGCTGTTTTTT
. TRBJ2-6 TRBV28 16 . CASSRSDVGGANVLTF TGTGCCAGCAGCCGATCCGATGTGGGAGGGGCCAACGTCCTGACTTTC
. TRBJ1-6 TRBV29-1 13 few CSVRTKVGSPLHF TGCAGCGTTCGGACGAAAGTGGGTTCACCCCTCCACTTT
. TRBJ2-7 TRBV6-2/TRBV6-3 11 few CASSRPGVQYF TGTGCCAGCAGCAGACCCGGAGTGCAGTACTTC
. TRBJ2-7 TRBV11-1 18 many CASSPLWGAQRRTYEQYF TGTGCCAGCAGCCCCCTTTGGGGGGCGCAGAGAAGGACCTACGAGCAGTACTTC
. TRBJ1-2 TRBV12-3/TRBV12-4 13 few CASSLAINYGYTF TGTGCCAGCAGTTTAGCGATTAACTATGGCTACACCTTC
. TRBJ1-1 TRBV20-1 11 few CSATVDTEAFF TGCAGTGCTACGGTTGACACTGAAGCTTTCTTT
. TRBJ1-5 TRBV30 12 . CAWSATDQPQHF TGTGCCTGGAGTGCGACAGATCAGCCCCAGCATTTT
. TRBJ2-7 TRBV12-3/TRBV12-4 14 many CASSLSGQIYEQYF TGTGCCAGCAGTTTAAGTGGGCAGATTTACGAGCAGTACTTC
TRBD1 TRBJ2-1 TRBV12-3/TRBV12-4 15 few CASSFQGARYNEQFF TGTGCCAGCAGTTTTCAGGGGGCGCGATACAATGAGCAGTTCTTC
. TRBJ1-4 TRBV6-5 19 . CASSYPTPGHTPPYEKLFF TGTGCCAGCAGTTACCCGACGCCGGGACATACTCCGCCGTACGAAAAACTGTTTTTT
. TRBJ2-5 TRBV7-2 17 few CASSGPGVRAARGTQYF TGTGCCAGCAGCGGGCCGGGGGTGCGGGCGGCCCGTGGGACCCAGTACTTC
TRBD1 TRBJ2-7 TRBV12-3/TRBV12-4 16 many CASSFPVWTGVAEQYF TGTGCCAGCAGTTTTCCCGTCTGGACAGGGGTGGCCGAGCAGTACTTC
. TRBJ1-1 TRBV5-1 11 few CASIMGTEAFF TGCGCCAGCATAATGGGCACTGAAGCTTTCTTT
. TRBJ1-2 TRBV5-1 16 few CASSPLGGPPPYGYTF TGCGCCAGCAGCCCCTTAGGGGGACCGCCGCCTTATGGCTACACCTTC
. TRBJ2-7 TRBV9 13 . CASSPRPSYEQYF TGTGCCAGCAGCCCCCGCCCCTCCTACGAGCAGTACTTC
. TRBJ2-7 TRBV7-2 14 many CASSPEALKDEQYF TGTGCCAGCAGCCCAGAAGCTCTCAAGGACGAGCAGTACTTC
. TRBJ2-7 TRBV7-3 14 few CASSLLGHQGEQYF TGTGCCAGCAGCCTGCTTGGACACCAGGGCGAGCAGTACTTC
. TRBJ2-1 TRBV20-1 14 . CSALGGGFYNEQFF TGCAGTGCCTTAGGCGGCGGATTCTACAATGAGCAGTTCTTC
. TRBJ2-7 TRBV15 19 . CATSREGKVGGHSLHEQYF TGTGCCACCAGCAGAGAGGGGAAGGTAGGCGGTCATAGCCTCCACGAGCAGTACTTC
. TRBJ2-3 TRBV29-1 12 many CSGDVSTDTQYF TGCAGCGGGGACGTGAGCACAGATACGCAGTATTTT
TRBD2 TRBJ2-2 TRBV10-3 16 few CAISWTSGIHTGELFF TGTGCCATCTCCTGGACTAGCGGGATTCACACCGGGGAGCTGTTTTTT
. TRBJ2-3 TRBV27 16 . CASSFVGPGWGDTQYF TGTGCCAGCAGTTTCGTTGGGCCAGGGTGGGGAGATACGCAGTATTTT
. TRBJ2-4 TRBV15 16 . CATSRGQIEVKNIQYF TGTGCCACCAGCCGCGGACAGATCGAAGTCAAAAACATTCAGTACTTC
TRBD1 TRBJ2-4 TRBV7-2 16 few CASSSRTGWNKNIQYF TGTGCCAGCAGCTCCCGGACAGGGTGGAACAAAAACATTCAGTACTTC
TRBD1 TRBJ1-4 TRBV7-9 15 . CASSLTTGSVEKLFF TGTGCCAGCAGCCTCACGACAGGGTCTGTTGAAAAACTGTTTTTT
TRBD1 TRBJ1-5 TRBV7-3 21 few CASSLMVHLPGQGYSNQPQHF TGTGCCAGCAGCTTAATGGTCCACCTCCCGGGACAGGGCTATAGCAATCAGCCCCAGCATTTT
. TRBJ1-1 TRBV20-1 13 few CSARPPGNTEAFF TGCAGTGCCCGCCCCCCGGGGAACACTGAAGCTTTCTTT
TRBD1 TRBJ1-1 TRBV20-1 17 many CSADDPGQALLNTEAFF TGCAGTGCTGACGATCCGGGACAGGCCTTGTTGAACACTGAAGCTTTCTTT
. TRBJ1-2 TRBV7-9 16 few CASSSLVRGGTYGYTF TGTGCCAGCAGCTCACTCGTTCGGGGGGGGACCTATGGCTACACCTTC
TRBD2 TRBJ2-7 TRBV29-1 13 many CSVGGGSRYEQYF TGCAGCGTTGGCGGGGGGTCCCGCTACGAGCAGTACTTC
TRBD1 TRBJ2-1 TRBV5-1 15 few CASSPVRGRYNEQFF TGCGCCAGCAGCCCCGTCAGGGGGCGATACAATGAGCAGTTCTTC
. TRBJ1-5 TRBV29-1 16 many CSVPAGQGDSNQPQHF TGCAGCGTTCCCGCGGGGCAGGGCGATAGCAATCAGCCCCAGCATTTT
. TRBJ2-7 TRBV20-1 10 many CSARDYEQYF TGCAGTGCTAGAGACTACGAGCAGTACTTC
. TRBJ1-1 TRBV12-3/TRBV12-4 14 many CASSLGTVNTEAFF TGTGCCAGCAGTTTGGGGACGGTGAACACTGAAGCTTTCTTT
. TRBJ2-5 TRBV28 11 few CASSHEETQYF TGTGCCAGCAGTCACGAAGAGACCCAGTACTTC
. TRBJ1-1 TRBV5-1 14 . CASSWPTSNTEAFF TGCGCCAGCAGCTGGCCCACCTCGAACACTGAAGCTTTCTTT
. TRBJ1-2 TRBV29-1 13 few CSVEVIRGYGYTF TGCAGCGTTGAAGTAATCAGGGGCTATGGCTACACCTTC
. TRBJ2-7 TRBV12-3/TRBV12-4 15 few CASSPEGTPINEQYF TGTGCCAGCAGTCCTGAAGGGACTCCAATTAACGAGCAGTACTTC